This section outlines one T cell receptor beta chain sequence together with its context. The antigen is undetermined. The germline V gene has CDR1 SGHTA and CDR2 FQGNSA. V lost 4 bases to trimming and J lost 7 bases; unmatched junction nucleotides: 8. This CDR3 spans 16 amino acids. The entry originates in a study of glioma-infiltrating T cells after dendritic cell vaccination. Study-level results: Only a small number of patients had complete blood and tumor samples.

Sequencing used immunoSEQ multiplex PCR; TCRdb keeps in-frame clones, though not all of them. The profile shows 80,000 to 95,000 clones, approximately 81% of them singletons. Indicated time point: after dendritic cell vaccination, including at tumor progression/relapse. PBMC were collected before vaccination, two weeks after the third vaccination, and at progression. The origin of this receptor is a human donor with glioblastoma. This chain links TRBV7-2 with TRBJ1-4, with 11 bases that match TRBD1. The sample in question was blood, obtained after dendritic cell vaccination. The CDR3 region is CASSSWTGGFGEKLFF. The CDR3 DNA follows: TGTGCCAGCAGCTCCTGGACAGGGGGCTTTGGTGAAAAACTGTTTTTT.